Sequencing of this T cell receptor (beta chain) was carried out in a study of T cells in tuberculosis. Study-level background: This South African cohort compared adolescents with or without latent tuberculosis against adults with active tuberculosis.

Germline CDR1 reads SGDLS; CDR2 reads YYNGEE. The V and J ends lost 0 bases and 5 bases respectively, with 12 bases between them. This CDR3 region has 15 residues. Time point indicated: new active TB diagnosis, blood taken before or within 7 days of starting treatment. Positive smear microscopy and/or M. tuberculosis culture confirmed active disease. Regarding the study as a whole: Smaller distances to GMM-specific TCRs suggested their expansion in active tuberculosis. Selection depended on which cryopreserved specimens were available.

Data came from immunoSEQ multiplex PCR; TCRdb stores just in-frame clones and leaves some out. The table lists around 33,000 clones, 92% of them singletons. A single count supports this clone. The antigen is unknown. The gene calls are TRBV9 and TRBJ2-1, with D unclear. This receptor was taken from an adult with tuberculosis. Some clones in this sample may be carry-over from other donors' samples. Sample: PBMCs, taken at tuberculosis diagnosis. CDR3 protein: CASSVGGTVNNEQFF. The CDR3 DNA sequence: TGTGCCAGCAGCGTAGGAGGCACGGTCAACAATGAGCAGTTCTTC.